The rows below give T cell receptor beta chains drawn from one sample of a study of T-cell memory formation after mild COVID-19. Via MiXCR, TCRdb re-called the 5' RACE reads, giving one row per CDR3 protein. The sample holds roughly 600,000 distinct CDR3 sequences; under 20% are singletons and the top ten take more than 10%. Sequenced material: PBMCs or a T cell subset sorted from them (not recorded which). These TCRs come from an adult woman who had mild COVID-19 (a few samples of this study predate the infection). Cell type and time point are not known. Both conserved end residues are part of each CDR3. Fields, in order: D gene, J gene, clone size, V gene, CDR3 protein, CDR3 DNA. The D gene is left open where the match is weak. Clone size, where shown, is once, few, many, or a class for clones that have expanded.

D: TRBD2
J: TRBJ2-1
size: NA
V: TRBV7-9
CDR3: CASSLAPYSGGAWYNEQFF
DNA: TGTGCCAGCAGCTTAGCCCCGTATAGCGGGGGGGCTTGGTACAATGAGCAGTTCTTC

D: NA
J: TRBJ2-4
size: few
V: TRBV5-1
CDR3: CASSFQQGSIQYF
DNA: TGCGCCAGCAGCTTTCAGCAGGGGTCCATTCAGTACTTC

D: NA
J: TRBJ2-1
size: few
V: TRBV29-1
CDR3: CSVGRQGGRREQFF
DNA: TGCAGCGTTGGAAGGCAGGGAGGCAGGCGGGAGCAGTTCTTC

D: NA
J: TRBJ2-3
size: NA
V: TRBV7-9
CDR3: CASSSLTRGATDTQYF
DNA: TGTGCCAGCAGCTCACTAACTAGGGGGGCCACAGATACGCAGTATTTT

D: NA
J: TRBJ1-6
size: few
V: TRBV9
CDR3: CASSVGQGNSPLHF
DNA: TGTGCCAGCAGCGTAGGCCAGGGCAATTCACCCCTCCACTTT

D: NA
J: TRBJ1-1
size: NA
V: TRBV7-9
CDR3: CASSLGLDNTEAFF
DNA: TGTGCCAGCAGCTTAGGGTTGGATAACACTGAAGCTTTCTTT

D: NA
J: TRBJ2-7
size: NA
V: TRBV20-1
CDR3: CSAAPTGLSISYEQYF
DNA: TGCAGTGCGGCCCCAACGGGACTCAGTATCTCCTACGAGCAGTACTTC

D: NA
J: TRBJ1-2
size: few
V: TRBV3-1
CDR3: CASSQEGRDGYTF
DNA: TGTGCCAGCAGCCAAGAGGGCCGAGATGGCTACACCTTC

D: NA
J: TRBJ2-5
size: NA
V: TRBV9
CDR3: CASSVEASWQETQYF
DNA: TGTGCCAGCAGCGTAGAGGCTAGCTGGCAAGAGACCCAGTACTTC

D: NA
J: TRBJ2-5
size: few
V: TRBV14
CDR3: CASSQDAEETQYF
DNA: TGTGCCAGCAGCCAAGACGCGGAAGAGACCCAGTACTTC

D: NA
J: TRBJ1-2
size: NA
V: TRBV12-3/TRBV12-4
CDR3: CASTPLGGNNYGYTF
DNA: TGTGCCAGCACCCCCCTTGGAGGGAATAACTATGGCTACACCTTC

D: TRBD2
J: TRBJ2-1
size: few
V: TRBV5-1
CDR3: CASSDSGNHNEQFF
DNA: TGCGCCAGCAGCGATAGCGGGAACCACAATGAGCAGTTCTTC

D: NA
J: TRBJ2-7
size: NA
V: TRBV4-1
CDR3: CASSQYHPRSYEQYF
DNA: TGCGCCAGCAGCCAATACCACCCTCGTTCCTACGAGCAGTACTTC

D: TRBD2
J: TRBJ2-4
size: few
V: TRBV4-2
CDR3: CASSLTSGIDKNIQYF
DNA: TGTGCCAGCAGCCTTACTAGCGGGATAGACAAAAACATTCAGTACTTC

D: TRBD1
J: TRBJ2-6
size: few
V: TRBV24-1
CDR3: CATSDADRGRGANVLTF
DNA: TGTGCCACCAGTGATGCGGACAGGGGGCGAGGGGCCAACGTCCTGACTTTC

D: NA
J: TRBJ2-7
size: NA
V: TRBV29-1
CDR3: CSVEAYFEQYF
DNA: TGCAGCGTTGAAGCATATTTCGAGCAGTACTTC

D: NA
J: TRBJ1-2
size: NA
V: TRBV7-2
CDR3: CASSRGNGYTF
DNA: TGTGCCAGCAGCAGGGGGAATGGCTACACCTTC

D: NA
J: TRBJ2-1
size: few
V: TRBV4-3
CDR3: CASSQDRLDEQFF
DNA: TGCGCCAGCAGCCAAGATCGCTTGGATGAGCAGTTCTTC

D: NA
J: TRBJ1-1
size: NA
V: TRBV12-3/TRBV12-4
CDR3: CASSFYRASKNTEAFF
DNA: TGTGCCAGCAGTTTCTACAGGGCCTCCAAGAACACTGAAGCTTTCTTT

D: NA
J: TRBJ1-1
size: NA
V: TRBV25-1
CDR3: CASSESRTPFMTEAFF
DNA: TGTGCCAGCAGTGAATCTCGGACACCCTTTATGACTGAAGCTTTCTTT

D: NA
J: TRBJ2-1
size: NA
V: TRBV24-1
CDR3: CATSLGGSSYNEQFF
DNA: TGTGCCACCAGTTTAGGGGGGAGCTCCTACAATGAGCAGTTCTTC

D: NA
J: TRBJ2-1
size: NA
V: TRBV28
CDR3: CASSFLAAPYNEQFF
DNA: TGTGCCAGCAGTTTTTTGGCGGCCCCCTACAATGAGCAGTTCTTC

D: NA
J: TRBJ2-3
size: NA
V: TRBV7-3
CDR3: CASGRSSTDTQYF
DNA: TGTGCCAGCGGCCGGTCTAGCACAGATACGCAGTATTTT

D: TRBD2
J: TRBJ2-3
size: few
V: TRBV5-1
CDR3: CASSSPSGGAWDTQYF
DNA: TGCGCCAGCAGCTCACCTAGCGGGGGGGCCTGGGATACGCAGTATTTT

D: TRBD2
J: TRBJ2-7
size: many
V: TRBV5-1
CDR3: CASSSGLAGKEQYF
DNA: TGCGCCAGCAGCTCGGGACTAGCGGGAAAGGAGCAGTACTTC

D: TRBD2
J: TRBJ2-1
size: NA
V: TRBV18
CDR3: CASSPPLAGDLQFF
DNA: TGTGCCAGCTCACCACCCCTAGCGGGAGATTTGCAGTTCTTC

D: NA
J: TRBJ1-1
size: few
V: TRBV18
CDR3: CASSPQRGTTEAFF
DNA: TGTGCCAGCTCACCACAACGGGGGACCACTGAAGCTTTCTTT

D: TRBD2
J: TRBJ2-1
size: few
V: TRBV5-5
CDR3: CASRVWNPLAGGSSYNEQFF
DNA: TGTGCCAGCAGAGTTTGGAACCCGCTAGCGGGGGGCAGCTCCTACAATGAGCAGTTCTTC

D: NA
J: TRBJ1-1
size: few
V: TRBV5-1
CDR3: CASSPATAMNTEAFF
DNA: TGCGCCAGCAGCCCGGCGACAGCAATGAACACTGAAGCTTTCTTT

D: TRBD2
J: TRBJ2-1
size: few
V: TRBV27
CDR3: CASSLFGLAGAGIGEQFF
DNA: TGTGCCAGCAGTTTATTCGGACTAGCGGGGGCGGGAATTGGTGAGCAGTTCTTC

D: NA
J: TRBJ2-7
size: many
V: TRBV12-3/TRBV12-4
CDR3: CASSHVGGYEQYF
DNA: TGTGCCAGCAGTCACGTGGGGGGCTACGAGCAGTACTTC

D: NA
J: TRBJ2-2
size: NA
V: TRBV7-6
CDR3: CASSLAHRNTGELFF
DNA: TGTGCCAGCAGCTTGGCACACCGGAACACCGGGGAGCTGTTTTTT

D: TRBD2
J: TRBJ2-3
size: NA
V: TRBV24-1
CDR3: CATSETSGRTTDTQYF
DNA: TGTGCCACCAGCGAAACTAGCGGGAGGACCACAGATACGCAGTATTTT

D: TRBD2
J: TRBJ2-3
size: NA
V: TRBV3-1
CDR3: CASSQALFTSGGLTDTQYF
DNA: TGTGCCAGCAGCCAAGCCCTCTTCACTAGCGGGGGCCTCACAGATACGCAGTATTTT

D: TRBD2
J: TRBJ2-5
size: few
V: TRBV27
CDR3: CASRLAGGKETQYF
DNA: TGTGCCAGCAGACTAGCGGGAGGTAAAGAGACCCAGTACTTC

D: TRBD1
J: TRBJ1-1
size: NA
V: TRBV7-9
CDR3: CASSSPGTGGLGVEAFF
DNA: TGTGCCAGCAGCTCACCCGGGACAGGGGGCCTAGGGGTTGAAGCTTTCTTT

D: TRBD1
J: TRBJ2-6
size: few
V: TRBV5-4
CDR3: CASRTGQGAPGANVLTF
DNA: TGTGCCAGCAGAACGGGACAGGGGGCGCCTGGGGCCAACGTCCTGACTTTC

D: NA
J: TRBJ1-4
size: NA
V: TRBV20-1
CDR3: CSVPRGDEKLFF
DNA: TGCAGTGTCCCCAGGGGAGATGAAAAACTGTTTTTT

D: NA
J: TRBJ2-3
size: NA
V: TRBV20-1
CDR3: CSAQGYSTDTQYF
DNA: TGCAGTGCTCAAGGTTACAGCACAGATACGCAGTATTTT

D: TRBD1
J: TRBJ2-3
size: few
V: TRBV5-1
CDR3: CASSVQGESDTQYF
DNA: TGCGCCAGCAGCGTACAGGGGGAGTCAGATACGCAGTATTTT

D: TRBD2
J: TRBJ2-3
size: many
V: TRBV5-1
CDR3: CASSLGTSSDTQYF
DNA: TGCGCCAGCAGCCTAGGGACTAGCTCAGATACGCAGTATTTT

D: TRBD1
J: TRBJ2-2
size: NA
V: TRBV7-9
CDR3: CASRLSGTDNTGELFF
DNA: TGTGCCAGCAGACTTTCCGGGACAGACAACACCGGGGAGCTGTTTTTT

D: NA
J: TRBJ2-1
size: NA
V: TRBV19
CDR3: CASKFSGDEQFF
DNA: TGTGCCAGTAAATTTAGCGGCGATGAGCAGTTCTTC

D: NA
J: TRBJ1-5
size: NA
V: TRBV10-3
CDR3: CAISESGTPVGQPQHF
DNA: TGTGCCATCAGTGAGTCAGGCACCCCGGTGGGTCAGCCCCAGCATTTT

D: TRBD2
J: TRBJ2-1
size: NA
V: TRBV7-2
CDR3: CASSSTSGSHNEQFF
DNA: TGTGCCAGCAGCAGTACTAGCGGGAGTCACAATGAGCAGTTCTTC

D: TRBD1
J: TRBJ2-2
size: few
V: TRBV24-1
CDR3: CATSDFGTGVTGELFF
DNA: TGTGCCACCAGTGATTTCGGGACAGGGGTCACCGGGGAGCTGTTTTTT